This T cell receptor beta chain was sequenced for a study of blood T cells in healthy people across ages. Alongside a J-beta primer mix, a sample-barcoded 5' primer served in a second PCR lasting about 7 to 12 cycles. One entry per CDR3 protein results from TCRdb running MiXCR on the 5' RACE reads. The sample holds more than 1 million distinct CDR3 sequences; 45% are singletons and the top ten take around 18%. The CDR3 has 19 amino acids. CDR1 and CDR2 from the germline V gene are KGHDR and SFDVKD. With 2 bases clipped from V and 2 bases from J, the junction kept 12 bases outside the gene matches. The sample taken for sequencing was blood. The clonotype originates from a woman aged 60-75 years in good health. The genes are TRBV24-1 and TRBJ2-4; 9 bases agree with TRBD1. This chain's CDR3 is CATSDYWDRAFGSKNIQYF. The CDR3 coding sequence is TGTGCCACCAGTGATTACTGGGACAGGGCATTTGGGTCCAAAAACATTCAGTACTTC.